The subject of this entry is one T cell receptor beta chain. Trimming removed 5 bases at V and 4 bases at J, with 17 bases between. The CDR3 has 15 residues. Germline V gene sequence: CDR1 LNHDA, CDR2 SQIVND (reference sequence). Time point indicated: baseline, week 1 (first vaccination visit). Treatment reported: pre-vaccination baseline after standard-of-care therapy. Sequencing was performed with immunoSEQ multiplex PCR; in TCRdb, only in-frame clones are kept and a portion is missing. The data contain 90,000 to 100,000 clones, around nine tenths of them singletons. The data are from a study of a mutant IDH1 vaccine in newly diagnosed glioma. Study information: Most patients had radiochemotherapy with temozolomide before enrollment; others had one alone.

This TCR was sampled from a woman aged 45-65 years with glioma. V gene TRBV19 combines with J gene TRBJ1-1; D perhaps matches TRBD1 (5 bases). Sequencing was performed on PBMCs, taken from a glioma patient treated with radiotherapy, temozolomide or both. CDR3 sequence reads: CASSVYGGRATEAFF. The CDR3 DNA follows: TGTGCCAGTAGTGTATACGGGGGAAGGGCCACTGAAGCTTTCTTT.